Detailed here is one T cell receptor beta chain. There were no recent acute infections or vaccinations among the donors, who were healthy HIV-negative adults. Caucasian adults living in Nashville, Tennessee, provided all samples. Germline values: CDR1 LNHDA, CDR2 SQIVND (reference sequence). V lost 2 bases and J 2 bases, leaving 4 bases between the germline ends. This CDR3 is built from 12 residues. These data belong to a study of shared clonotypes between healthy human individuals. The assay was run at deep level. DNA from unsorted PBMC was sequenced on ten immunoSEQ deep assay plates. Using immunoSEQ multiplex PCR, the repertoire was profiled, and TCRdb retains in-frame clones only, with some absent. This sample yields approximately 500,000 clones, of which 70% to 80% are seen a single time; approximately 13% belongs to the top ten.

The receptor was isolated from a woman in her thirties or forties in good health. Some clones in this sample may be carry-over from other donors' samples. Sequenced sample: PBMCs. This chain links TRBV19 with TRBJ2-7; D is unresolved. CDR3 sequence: CASSIITYEQYF. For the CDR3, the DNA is TGTGCCAGTAGTATAATAACCTACGAGCAGTACTTC. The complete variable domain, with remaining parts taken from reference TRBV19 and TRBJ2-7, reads DGGITQSPKYLFRKEGQNVTLSCEQNLNHDAMYWYRQDPGQGLRLIYYSQIVNDFQKGDIAEGYSVSREKKESFPLTVTSAQKNPTAFYLCASSIITYEQYFGPGTRLTVT.